The present T cell receptor beta chain was sequenced within a study of T cell changes during pregnancy in multiple sclerosis. Germline V gives CDR1 PRHDT, CDR2 FYEKMQ (reference sequence). The length of the CDR3 is 12 residues. V gave up 2 bases and J gave up 3 bases, with 4 bases separating them. Profiling relied on immunoSEQ multiplex PCR, and the TCRdb table lists in-frame clones only, not all of them. The sample includes about 59,000 clones, about 90% seen only once; the top ten take roughly 2.7%. The source is a female donor in good health, enrolled as a control in a pregnancy study. Source: peripheral blood, taken in the third trimester of pregnancy. The chain employs TRBV13 and TRBJ1-1, with unresolved D. The CDR3 here is CASSLRDTEAFF. Written as DNA, the CDR3 is TGTGCCAGCAGCTTACGGGACACTGAAGCTTTCTTT. Complete variable domain (other parts from reference TRBV13 and TRBJ1-1): AAGVIQSPRHLIKEKRETATLKCYPIPRHDTVYWYQQGPGQDPQFLISFYEKMQSDKGSIPDRFSAQQFSDYHSELNMSSLELGDSALYFCASSLRDTEAFFGQGTRLTVV.